Shown below are 24 T cell receptor beta chains from a single sample sequenced in a study of control samples from healthy donors and cancer patients (dated by TCRdb to the early 2020s). The method was the immunoSEQ multiplex PCR assay. What TCRdb holds here is the immuneACCESS table cut down to in-frame rearrangements. Part of the clones is not present; checked against another copy, under half of the missing clones reflect an unresolved V gene, and the others are unexplained. In this sample's table one finds about 190,000 clones. The leading ten clones occupy about 2.2% of the sample. Sequenced material: blood. The receptors stem from a woman aged 30 to 39 in good health.

J is TRBJ1-4 and V is TRBV4-3; D may be TRBD1 (5 bases). The CDR3 loop spans 17 amino acids. With 8 bases removed from V and 2 bases from J, the gap between germline ends came to 21 bases. CDR1 and CDR2 from the germline V gene are LGHNA and YSLEER. CDR3 loop: CASATHGRGTTNEKLFF. The CDR3 DNA is TGCGCCAGCGCTACTCATGGCCGAGGGACCACTAATGAAAAACTGTTTTTT.

This chain joins TRBV4-1 and TRBJ1-2; TRBD1 matches at 7 bases. The V gene end was trimmed by 2 bases and the J gene end by 4 bases; junction bases not matched to a gene: 10. The CDR3 spans 16 residues. Germline V gene data show CDR1 as MGHRA and CDR2 as YSYEKL. The CDR3 DNA is TGCGCCAGCAGCCAACTACTTTCGACAGGGACCTATGGCTACACCTTC. This translates into CASSQLLSTGTYGYTF.

This chain connects TRBV9 to TRBJ2-5, with D possibly matching TRBD2 (5 bases). The CDR3 contains 13 residues. Trimming left V 0 bases short and J 9 bases short, with 12 bases between. Per the germline V gene, CDR1 is SGDLS and CDR2 is YYNGEE. The CDR3 here is CASSVGRAMAQYF. The CDR3 DNA reads TGTGCCAGCAGCGTAGGGCGGGCCATGGCCCAGTACTTC. Based on the CDR3 plus reference TRBV9 and TRBJ2-5, the full variable domain is DSGVTQTPKHLITATGQRVTLRCSPRSGDLSVYWYQQSLDQGLQFLIQYYNGEERAKGNILERFSAQQFPDLHSELNLSSLELGDSALYFCASSVGRAMAQYFGPGTRLLVL.

This chain uses TRBV2 with TRBJ1-4; D unclear. CDR1 and CDR2 from the germline V gene are SNHLY and FYNNEI. V was pared by 1 base and J by 7 bases, with 10 bases between. This CDR3 spans 14 amino acids. CDR3 region: CASSEGGRIEKLFF. The CDR3 DNA is TGTGCCAGCAGTGAAGGCGGACGTATTGAAAAACTGTTTTTT.

The chain combines TRBV10-1 with TRBJ1-4; D remains unclear. Deletions cut 1 base from V and 13 bases from J, with 16 bases between. The CDR3 totals 14 residues. The V gene's germline CDR1 is WNHNN and CDR2 SYGVQD (reference sequence). CDR3 amino acids: CASSELGGHSPLFF. For the CDR3, the DNA is TGCGCCAGCAGTGAGTTAGGAGGGCACTCTCCACTGTTTTTT.

About this clone: Other DNA sequences in the same sample also yield this CDR3. The chain employs TRBV12-3 or TRBV12-4 and TRBJ2-7, with 8 bases lining up with TRBD1. V shed 6 bases, J shed 6 bases, and the junction held 7 bases outside the gene matches. CDR3 length: 13 amino acids. The CDR3 coding sequence is TGTGCCAGCAGCCCTACAGGGGGTCGCGAGCAGTACTTC. Its protein product is CASSPTGGREQYF.

The V and J genes are TRBV7-9 and TRBJ1-2; a possible D gene is TRBD1 (6 bases). CDR1 and CDR2 from the germline V gene are SEHNR and FQNEAQ (reference sequence). V lost 4 bases and J lost 6, with 24 bases in between. CDR3 length: 17 amino acids. CDR3 in DNA: TGTGCCAGCAGCTCCAGTGCCCGCGGGGGCAATTTGAATGGCTACACCTTC. Residues: CASSSSARGGNLNGYTF. Full variable domain (remainder filled in from reference TRBV7-9 and TRBJ1-2): DTGVSQNPRHKITKRGQNVTFRCDPISEHNRLYWYRQTLGQGPEFLTYFQNEAQLEKSRLLSDRFSAERPKGSFSTLEIQRTEQGDSAMYLCASSSSARGGNLNGYTFGSGTRLTVV.

The V and J genes are TRBV7-9 and TRBJ2-3, with D possibly TRBD1 on 6 matching bases. The CDR3 spans 18 residues. V lost 6 bases to trimming and J lost 2 bases, with 24 bases between them. Germline CDR1 SEHNR, CDR2 FQNEAQ (reference sequence). CDR3 DNA sequence: TGTGCCAGCAGACCCCGCCGCGGCAGGGGATTTTTCACAGATACGCAGTATTTT. Translating gives CASRPRRGRGFFTDTQYF.

The chain joins TRBV28 to TRBJ2-3, with no clear D. The CDR3 totals 12 residues. CDR1 and CDR2 from the germline V gene are MDHEN and SYDVKM. V was cut by 4 bases and J by 5 bases, with 7 bases left in between. The CDR3 protein is CASSYPGDTQYF. DNA for the CDR3: TGTGCCAGCAGTTATCCGGGAGATACGCAGTATTTT.

This chain links TRBV5-1 with TRBJ1-4; no firm D call. V was cut by 2 bases and J by 3 bases, with 8 bases left in between. The length of the CDR3 is 14 residues. In germline, CDR1 is SGHRS, CDR2 YFSETQ. DNA of the CDR3: TGCGCCAGCAGCTTAAAGCAGCCTAATGAAAAACTGTTTTTT. Encoded protein: CASSLKQPNEKLFF. The full variable domain, in which reference TRBV5-1 and TRBJ1-4 provide the parts outside the CDR3, is KAGVTQTPRYLIKTRGQQVTLSCSPISGHRSVSWYQQTPGQGLQFLFEYFSETQRNKGNFPGRFSGRQFSNSRSEMNVSTLELGDSALYLCASSLKQPNEKLFFGSGTQLSVL.

The chain combines TRBV2 with TRBJ2-5; D remains unclear. Germline CDR1 SNHLY, CDR2 FYNNEI. Trimming stripped 7 bases from V and 5 bases from J, with 11 bases between. The CDR3 is 12 amino acids. The CDR3 loop is CASTLYVETQYF. The CDR3 DNA reads as TGTGCCAGCACCTTGTATGTGGAGACCCAGTACTTC.

The CDR3 coding sequence is TGTGCCAGCAGTTTCGGGCAGGGGGGAGCTTTCTTT. Amino acid sequence: CASSFGQGGAFF. V usage is TRBV12-3 or TRBV12-4 and J usage is TRBJ1-1; TRBD1 matches 7 bases. CDR3 size: 12 residues. J was trimmed by 10 bases and V by 3 bases; bases with no gene match: 5.

The chain couples TRBV19 to TRBJ1-5, with 7 nucleotides matching TRBD1. The CDR3 sequence is 13 residues long. Germline V gives CDR1 LNHDA, CDR2 SQIVND (reference sequence). The V segment lost 8 bases and the J segment 0 bases; nucleotides outside the gene matches: 1. The CDR3: CASRDSSNQPQHF. As DNA, the CDR3 is TGTGCCAGTCGGGACAGTAGCAATCAGCCCCAGCATTTT. Full variable domain (missing parts from reference TRBV19 and TRBJ1-5): DGGITQSPKYLFRKEGQNVTLSCEQNLNHDAMYWYRQDPGQGLRLIYYSQIVNDFQKGDIAEGYSVSREKKESFPLTVTSAQKNPTAFYLCASRDSSNQPQHFGDGTRLSIL.

V and J are TRBV12-5 and TRBJ1-1, with D tentatively TRBD1 (6 bases). The ends were cut back, 4 bases at V and 4 bases at J, with 10 bases in the middle. The length of the CDR3 is 13 residues. Germline CDR1 and CDR2: LGHNT and FRNRAP. The CDR3 sequence: CASGWGGGTEAFF. CDR3 in DNA: TGTGCTAGTGGTTGGGGAGGGGGCACTGAAGCTTTCTTT.

The V gene is TRBV7-9, the J gene TRBJ2-7; 7 positions match TRBD1. The germline gives CDR1 SEHNR, CDR2 FQNEAQ (reference sequence). Trimming removed 1 base from V and 4 bases from J; junction bases left unmatched: 7. The CDR3 is 15 residues long. CDR3 in amino acids: CASSLGPRDSYEQYF. In DNA, the CDR3 is TGTGCCAGCAGCTTAGGGCCCCGGGACAGTTACGAGCAGTACTTC.

The chain carries TRBV4-1 and TRBJ1-2, with D perhaps matching TRBD1 (6 bases). Germline V gene lookup returns CDR1 MGHRA and CDR2 YSYEKL. V was trimmed by 3 bases and J by 0 bases, leaving 11 bases between them. The CDR3 extends over 15 amino acids. The CDR3 DNA reads TGCGCCAGCAGCCAGCTGACAGGCGCTAACTATGGCTACACCTTC. It encodes CASSQLTGANYGYTF.

The V gene is TRBV19, the J gene TRBJ1-2; 7 bases align to TRBD1. Trimming at V came to 1 base and at J to 3 bases, leaving 5 bases not matched to a gene. CDR1 and CDR2 from the germline V gene are LNHDA and SQIVND (reference sequence). The CDR3 has 15 residues. For the CDR3, the DNA is TGTGCCAGTAGTATAGGGTCGGGACAGCACTATGGCTACACCTTC. Its translation is CASSIGSGQHYGYTF.

V is TRBV28 and J is TRBJ2-2, with D uncertain. V lost 6 bases and J lost 1, with 3 bases in between. The germline gives CDR1 MDHEN, CDR2 SYDVKM. CDR3 length equals 12 residues. The DNA for the CDR3 is TGTGCCAGCAGACGGAACACCGGGGAGCTGTTTTTT. Translated, it gives CASRRNTGELFF.

The chain combines TRBV7-9 with TRBJ1-2, with a tentative D call TRBD1 (5 bases). With 4 bases removed from V and 13 bases from J, the gap between germline ends came to 13 bases. CDR3 size: 11 residues. The germline V gene encodes CDR1 SEHNR and CDR2 FQNEAQ (reference sequence). The CDR3 DNA follows: TGTGCCAGCAGCTGGACGGACACCCTCACCTTC. Its translation is CASSWTDTLTF.

This chain connects TRBV7-2 to TRBJ1-6; 9 bases match TRBD1. This CDR3 has 17 residues. Looked up from germline, CDR1 is SGHTA and CDR2 is FQGNSA. J gave up 10 bases and V 1 base, and 11 bases lay outside the gene matches. CDR3 residues: CASSLVGTGFSGSPLHF. The CDR3 DNA is TGTGCCAGCAGCTTAGTCGGGACAGGGTTCTCGGGCTCACCCCTCCACTTT.

This chain connects TRBV7-2 to TRBJ1-3; perhaps TRBD1 as D (6 bases). Germline CDR1 SGHTA, CDR2 FQGNSA. The length of the CDR3 is 16 residues. V lost 5 bases and J 7 bases, leaving 21 bases between the germline ends. This CDR3 is CASSPDSGAIGNTIYF. In DNA, the CDR3 is TGTGCCAGCAGCCCCGACTCGGGGGCAATTGGGAACACCATATATTTT.

The rearrangement uses TRBV19 and TRBJ1-6; TRBD1 is a possible D gene (6 bases). The ends were cut back, 9 bases at V and 6 bases at J, with 12 bases in the middle. The CDR3 sequence is 13 residues long. Per the germline V gene, CDR1 is LNHDA and CDR2 is SQIVND (reference sequence). The CDR3 is CARTDRSNSPLHF. The CDR3 DNA sequence: TGTGCCAGAACGGACAGATCTAATTCACCCCTCCACTTT. Combining the CDR3 with reference TRBV19 and TRBJ1-6 gives the whole variable domain DGGITQSPKYLFRKEGQNVTLSCEQNLNHDAMYWYRQDPGQGLRLIYYSQIVNDFQKGDIAEGYSVSREKKESFPLTVTSAQKNPTAFYLCARTDRSNSPLHFGNGTRLTVT.

In DNA, the CDR3 is TGTGCCAGCAGCTTTGGGGGAAACCAGGGGCCCCAGCATTTT. It encodes CASSFGGNQGPQHF. The gene calls are TRBV7-2 and TRBJ1-5; tentatively, D is TRBD1 (5 bases). The CDR3 totals 14 residues. From germline, CDR1 is SGHTA and CDR2 FQGNSA. Trimming removed 3 bases from V and 9 bases from J, with 15 bases in between.

V gene TRBV4-1 combines with J gene TRBJ2-3; TRBD2 matches 11 bases. Germline CDR1 MGHRA, CDR2 YSYEKL. This CDR3 is built from 18 residues. V lost 0 bases and J lost 6; bases outside the gene matches: 11. The CDR3, as DNA: TGCGCCAGCAGCCAAGATCCCCGCGTAGCGGGGGGGCGCGATACGCAGTATTTT. As protein: CASSQDPRVAGGRDTQYF.